Below, one TCR beta chain is given with its context. Its antigen is unknown. The unsorted PBMC sample used ten immunoSEQ deep assay plates. Method: immunoSEQ multiplex PCR; TCRdb's copy keeps in-frame clones and lacks some. This sample has hundreds of thousands of clones, with roughly 80% found just once. This sample was taken from a study of shared clonotypes between healthy human individuals. Study information: The composition of the donors was a couple of women and three men aged 18 to 49. General study findings and limits: Limitation of the genetic and exposure-history diversity represented came from the few donors.

V was shortened by 5 bases and J by 3 bases, with 16 bases between the two germline ends. Germline V lookup: CDR1 SGHTA, CDR2 FQGNSA. The CDR3 extends over 15 amino acids. Sequenced material: PBMCs. The chain recombines TRBV7-2 with TRBJ2-5; no clear D gene. The clonotype comes from a woman in her forties in good health. Some clones in this sample may be carry-over from other donors' samples. CDR3 in amino acids: CASSHTWAEEETQYF. CDR3 sequence (DNA): TGTGCCAGCAGCCATACATGGGCTGAGGAAGAGACCCAGTACTTC.